The 28 T cell receptor beta chains listed next were all sequenced from one sample in a study of cytomegalovirus exposure and HLA in healthy donors. Amplification used 60 Vbeta primers and 13 Jbeta primers. The table came from immunoSEQ multiplex PCR; TCRdb's copy has only in-frame clones and leaves some out. The sample has about 200,000 clones; 65% to 85% are singletons. The specimen was PBMCs. All receptors come from a man aged 45-60 years in good health and CMV-seronegative.

V gene TRBV7-9 combines with J gene TRBJ2-7; D not resolved. Trimming cost V 3 bases and J 4 bases, with 7 bases left between them. The CDR3 runs to 12 residues. Germline V gene lookup returns CDR1 SEHNR and CDR2 FQNEAQ (reference sequence). The CDR3 DNA reads TGTGCCAGCAGCTTGGCGGTGTACGAGCAGTACTTC. Its translation: CASSLAVYEQYF.

Here the CDR3 reads CASRQGQSYEQYF. The CDR3 region has the DNA TGTGCCAGCAGACAGGGACAGTCCTACGAGCAGTACTTC. This chain connects TRBV28 to TRBJ2-7; TRBD1 aligns across 7 bases. V gave up 6 bases and J gave up 1 base; unmatched junction bases: 3. Looked up from germline, CDR1 is MDHEN and CDR2 is SYDVKM. The length of the CDR3 is 13 residues.

The chain employs TRBV18 and TRBJ1-1; tentative D call: TRBD1 (5 bases). The CDR3 extends over 15 amino acids. V was trimmed by 3 bases and J by 2 bases, leaving 13 bases between them. In germline, CDR1 is KGHSH, CDR2 LQKENI. As DNA, the CDR3 is TGTGCCAGCTCACCCATAGTGACAGTTAACACTGAAGCTTTCTTT. It yields the protein CASSPIVTVNTEAFF.

The chain combines TRBV9 with TRBJ2-1; TRBD2 matches 13 bases. Germline-derived CDR1 and CDR2 are SGDLS and YYNGEE. The CDR3 extends over 18 amino acids. Trimming took 4 bases from V and 3 from J; bases not matched to a gene: 10. In DNA, the CDR3 is TGTGCCAGCAGCTTAACTAGCGGGAGGGCCGAATTCTACAATGAGCAGTTCTTC. Translating gives CASSLTSGRAEFYNEQFF. The full variable domain, in which reference TRBV9 and TRBJ2-1 provide the parts outside the CDR3, is DSGVTQTPKHLITATGQRVTLRCSPRSGDLSVYWYQQSLDQGLQFLIQYYNGEERAKGNILERFSAQQFPDLHSELNLSSLELGDSALYFCASSLTSGRAEFYNEQFFGPGTRLTVL.

The chain's CDR3 is CASSLAQQGNTGELFF. CDR3 DNA sequence: TGCGCCAGCAGCTTGGCCCAACAGGGTAACACCGGGGAGCTGTTTTTT. The gene calls are TRBV5-1 and TRBJ2-2; the D gene is possibly TRBD1 (6 bases). Trimming removed 0 bases at V and 2 bases at J, with 11 bases between. The CDR3 has 16 amino acids. Germline lookup yields CDR1 SGHRS and CDR2 YFSETQ.

The rearrangement uses TRBV5-1 and TRBJ2-3; 12 bases map to TRBD2. CDR1 is SGHRS and CDR2 is YFSETQ in the germline V gene. The CDR3 spans 16 residues. With V trimmed by 4 bases and J by 4 bases, 7 bases remained unmatched. The CDR3 DNA is TGCGCCAGCAGCACCGCGACTAGCGGGAGTGCAGATACGCAGTATTTT. Its protein product is CASSTATSGSADTQYF.

The chain links TRBV6-5 to TRBJ1-5, with TRBD1 matching 7 bases. CDR3 length: 14 amino acids. Per germline, CDR1 MNHEY and CDR2 SVGAGI. V shed 6 bases and J 7 bases; nucleotides not matched to a gene: 9. Here the CDR3 DNA reads TGTGCCAGCAGCTCAAACAGGGGTAACCAGCCCCAGCATTTT. Translating gives CASSSNRGNQPQHF.

The rearrangement joins TRBV28 to TRBJ1-1; 9 bases are a match to TRBD1. The CDR3 contains 13 residues. V shed 5 bases, J shed 6 bases, and the junction held 4 bases outside the gene matches. Germline V gene data show CDR1 as MDHEN and CDR2 as SYDVKM. The CDR3 sequence: CASSKGQGPEAFF. The CDR3 coding sequence is TGTGCCAGCAGTAAGGGACAGGGACCTGAAGCTTTCTTT.

This clone was seen only a few times. The chain uses TRBV7-3 and TRBJ2-5, with D maybe TRBD2 (7 bases). The J call may be incorrect, as the DNA end agrees better with TRBJ2-7. The CDR3 is 16 residues long. Germline CDR1 and CDR2: SGHTA and FQGTGA. The CDR3 nucleotides are TGTGCCAGCAGCCAGGGGAGAGTGGGAGGGGCCTACGAGCAGTACTTC. Amino acid sequence: CASSQGRVGGAYEQYF.

V gene TRBV6-5 combines with J gene TRBJ2-3; 13 nucleotides match TRBD2. The germline CDR1 and CDR2 sequences are MNHEY and SVGAGI. This CDR3 region has 15 residues. J gave up 6 bases and V 5 bases, and 5 bases lay outside the gene matches. The CDR3 nucleotides read TGTGCCAGCAGTCGGACTAGCGGGGGTCGGGATACGCAGTATTTT. This sequence encodes CASSRTSGGRDTQYF.

The chain employs TRBV6-1 and TRBJ2-7, with 7 bases matching TRBD1. The V and J ends lost 8 bases and 2 bases, in that order; junction bases with no gene match: 9. Germline V gene lookup returns CDR1 MNHNS and CDR2 SASEGT. This CDR3 contains 14 residues. The CDR3 nucleotides are TGTGCCAGCGAGACCGGGACAGAGACCTACGAGCAGTACTTC. Translating it yields CASETGTETYEQYF.

CDR3 bases: TGTGCCAGCAGTGGTGGAGTGGCGCTACCACAAGAGACCCAGTACTTC. It encodes CASSGGVALPQETQYF. V gene TRBV25-1 combines with J gene TRBJ2-5; no firm D call. V lost 4 bases to trimming and J lost 2 bases, with 17 bases between them. Germline assignment: CDR1 MGHDK and CDR2 SYGVNS. The CDR3 is 16 residues long.

This chain joins TRBV27 and TRBJ2-7; TRBD1 agrees at 7 bases. Trimming cost V 3 bases and J 4 bases; bases outside gene matches: 18. Looked up from germline, CDR1 is MNHEY and CDR2 is SMNVEV (reference sequence). There are 18 residues in the CDR3. The DNA of the CDR3 is TGTGCCAGCAGTTTGTACCCCCCTAGACAGGGAGAGGAATACGAGCAGTACTTC. Its translation is CASSLYPPRQGEEYEQYF.

The gene calls are TRBV27 and TRBJ2-1, with 16 bases matching TRBD2. The germline V gene has CDR1 MNHEY and CDR2 SMNVEV (reference sequence). This CDR3 is built from 17 residues. With 4 bases clipped from V and 8 bases from J, the junction kept 8 bases outside the gene matches. Written as DNA, the CDR3 is TGTGCCAGCAGTTACGGGACTAGCGGGAGGGCCATCCATGAGCAGTTCTTC. It encodes CASSYGTSGRAIHEQFF.

The V gene is TRBV28, the J gene TRBJ2-7; D is perhaps TRBD2 (5 bases). V shed 5 bases and J shed 0 bases, with 14 bases lying between them. CDR1 MDHEN and CDR2 SYDVKM come from the germline V gene. The CDR3 totals 15 residues. The CDR3 DNA reads as TGTGCCAGCAGTGCGCCGGGGATGGACTCCTACGAGCAGTACTTC. Protein product: CASSAPGMDSYEQYF.

The chain employs TRBV9 and TRBJ2-1, with D possibly TRBD2 on 5 matching bases. CDR3 length equals 15 residues. Deletions cut 0 bases from V and 2 bases from J, with 9 bases between. Germline V gene lookup returns CDR1 SGDLS and CDR2 YYNGEE. The CDR3 DNA is TGTGCCAGCAGCGTAGATTCGAGGGCCTACAATGAGCAGTTCTTC. This codes for CASSVDSRAYNEQFF.

In this sample, this clone turned up a few times. The rearrangement uses TRBV5-1 and TRBJ2-5; D remains unclear. The CDR3 consists of 11 residues. Trimming took off 3 bases at V and 4 bases at J, with 4 bases between the two ends. Germline CDR1 reads SGHRS; CDR2 reads YFSETQ. The CDR3 region is CASSSVETQYF. The CDR3 bases are TGCGCCAGCAGCTCCGTAGAGACCCAGTACTTC.

This clone came up a few times. At one of its ends the junction is not consistent with the germline gene, which may arise from a read error. The J gene is TRBJ1-1, the V gene TRBV9; 9 bases are shared with TRBD1. CDR3 length: 15 amino acids. Germline V gene lookup returns CDR1 SGDLS and CDR2 YYNGEE. DNA for the CDR3: TGTGCCGGCAGCTCGGACAGGGGAGAACCTTCAGGCGCTTTCTTT. Protein: CAGSSDRGEPSGAFF. Using reference TRBV9 and TRBJ1-1 for the parts outside the CDR3, the full variable domain is DSGVTQTPKHLITATGQRVTLRCSPRSGDLSVYWYQQSLDQGLQFLIQYYNGEERAKGNILERFSAQQFPDLHSELNLSSLELGDSALYFCAGSSDRGEPSGAFFGQGTRLTVV.

The chain couples TRBV2 to TRBJ1-5; the D is unclear. There are 13 residues in the CDR3. Germline loops: CDR1 SNHLY, CDR2 FYNNEI. The germline V and J ends were trimmed by 4 bases and 3 bases, with 7 bases remaining between them. CDR3 residues: CASSGENNQPQHF. The DNA for the CDR3 is TGTGCCAGCAGTGGGGAGAACAATCAGCCCCAGCATTTT.

J is TRBJ2-2 and V is TRBV5-1; a weak D match, TRBD2 (5 bases). The germline V gene encodes CDR1 SGHRS and CDR2 YFSETQ. The length of the CDR3 is 15 residues. V dropped 1 base and J dropped 7 bases, with 14 bases sitting between them. CDR3 loop: CASSLNPGSGGELFF. The CDR3 nucleotides are TGCGCCAGCAGCTTGAACCCGGGGTCGGGCGGGGAGCTGTTTTTT. Looking up the rest from reference TRBV5-1 and TRBJ2-2 gives the full variable domain: KAGVTQTPRYLIKTRGQQVTLSCSPISGHRSVSWYQQTPGQGLQFLFEYFSETQRNKGNFPGRFSGRQFSNSRSEMNVSTLELGDSALYLCASSLNPGSGGELFFGEGSRLTVL.

This chain links TRBV7-2 with TRBJ1-4; no firm D call. V gave up 4 bases and J gave up 7 bases, with 13 bases separating them. The germline CDR1 and CDR2 sequences are SGHTA and FQGNSA. This CDR3 is built from 14 residues. The CDR3 sequence: CASSYREGSEKLFF. The CDR3 DNA follows: TGTGCCAGCAGCTACCGTGAGGGCTCTGAAAAACTGTTTTTT.

The chain couples TRBV27 to TRBJ2-3; 7 bases match TRBD1. CDR1 is MNHEY, CDR2 SMNVEV, per germline (reference sequence). This CDR3 has 16 residues. V gave up 2 bases and J gave up 2 bases; unmatched junction bases: 7. The CDR3 nucleotides read TGTGCCAGCAGTTTAGAGGCAGGGGGTGTCACAGATACGCAGTATTTT. Its translation is CASSLEAGGVTDTQYF.

The chain links TRBV5-1 to TRBJ1-1; D is uncertain. V lost 4 bases and J 5 bases, leaving 12 bases between the germline ends. This CDR3 region has 13 residues. Per germline, CDR1 SGHRS and CDR2 YFSETQ. The CDR3 spells CASSLGSPTEAFF. The CDR3 DNA reads TGCGCCAGCAGCCTGGGGAGCCCGACTGAAGCTTTCTTT. Looking up the rest from reference TRBV5-1 and TRBJ1-1 gives the full variable domain: KAGVTQTPRYLIKTRGQQVTLSCSPISGHRSVSWYQQTPGQGLQFLFEYFSETQRNKGNFPGRFSGRQFSNSRSEMNVSTLELGDSALYLCASSLGSPTEAFFGQGTRLTVV.

The chain uses TRBV19 and TRBJ2-7, with a tentative D call TRBD2 (5 bases). The CDR3 runs to 14 residues. Germline CDR1 and CDR2: LNHDA and SQIVND (reference sequence). V was shortened by 5 bases and J by 2 bases, with 13 bases between the two germline ends. CDR3 nucleotides: TGTGCCAGTAGTCCCCTCGGAGGCGCCTACGAGCAGTACTTC. Protein: CASSPLGGAYEQYF.

The gene calls are TRBV5-1 and TRBJ2-3, with 9 bases identical to TRBD2. This CDR3 has 16 amino acids. The V segment lost 2 bases and the J segment 2 bases; nucleotides outside the gene matches: 6. CDR1 and CDR2 (germline): SGHRS, YFSETQ. The CDR3 DNA sequence: TGCGCCAGCAGCTTACTAGCGGGCATAATCACAGATACGCAGTATTTT. It yields the protein CASSLLAGIITDTQYF.

The chain combines TRBV27 with TRBJ2-1; 9 positions agree with TRBD2. V trimming: 6 bases; J trimming: 14 bases; junction bases outside the gene matches: 5. Germline V gene data show CDR1 as MNHEY and CDR2 as SMNVEV (reference sequence). The CDR3 runs 11 residues. Here the CDR3 DNA reads TGTGCCAGCAGAGTAGCGGGAGAAGAGTTCTTC. Amino acids: CASRVAGEEFF.

The chain links TRBV11-3 to TRBJ2-1; possible D gene TRBD2, 6 bases. Trimming took 5 bases from V and 0 from J, leaving 11 bases between them. The CDR3 runs to 15 residues. From germline, CDR1 is SGHNT and CDR2 YENEEA. This CDR3 reads CASSPRGSSYNEQFF. The CDR3 DNA reads as TGTGCCAGCAGCCCCCGGGGGAGCTCCTACAATGAGCAGTTCTTC.

This clone was recorded a few times. This chain joins TRBV30 and TRBJ1-1; D might be TRBD1 (5 bases). This CDR3 contains 13 residues. The germline CDR1 and CDR2 sequences are GTSNPN and SVGIG (reference sequence). Between the trimmed V and J ends, which lost 3 bases and 10 bases, there was a span of 18 bases. The CDR3 DNA follows: TGTGCCTGGAGCCATGCCCAGGGTAAAAGAGCTTTCTTT. This codes for CAWSHAQGKRAFF.